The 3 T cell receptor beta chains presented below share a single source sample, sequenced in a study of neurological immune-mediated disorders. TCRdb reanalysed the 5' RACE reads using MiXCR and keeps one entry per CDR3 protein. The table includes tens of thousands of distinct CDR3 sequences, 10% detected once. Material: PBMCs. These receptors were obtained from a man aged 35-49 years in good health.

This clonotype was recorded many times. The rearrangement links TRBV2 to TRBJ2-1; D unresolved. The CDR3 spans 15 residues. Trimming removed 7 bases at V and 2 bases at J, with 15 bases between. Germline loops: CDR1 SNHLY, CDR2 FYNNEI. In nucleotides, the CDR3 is TGTGCCAGCACCGAGTGGGGTCAGGCCTACAATGAGCAGTTCTTC. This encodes CASTEWGQAYNEQFF.

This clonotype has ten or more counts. The CDR3 nucleotides read TGCGCCAGCAGCTTGGGGGCAGTGAAAGAGCAGTTCTTC. Residues: CASSLGAVKEQFF. The chain links TRBV5-1 to TRBJ2-1; D call uncertain. V was shortened by 0 bases and J by 10 bases, with 11 bases between the two germline ends. The germline V gene encodes CDR1 SGHRS and CDR2 YFSETQ. The CDR3 consists of 13 residues.

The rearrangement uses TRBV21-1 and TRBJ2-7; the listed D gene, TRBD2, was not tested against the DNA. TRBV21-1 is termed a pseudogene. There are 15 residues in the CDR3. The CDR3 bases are TGTGCCAGCAGCAAAACGAGGACTAGCGGGTACGAGCAGTACTTC. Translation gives CASSKTRTSGYEQYF.